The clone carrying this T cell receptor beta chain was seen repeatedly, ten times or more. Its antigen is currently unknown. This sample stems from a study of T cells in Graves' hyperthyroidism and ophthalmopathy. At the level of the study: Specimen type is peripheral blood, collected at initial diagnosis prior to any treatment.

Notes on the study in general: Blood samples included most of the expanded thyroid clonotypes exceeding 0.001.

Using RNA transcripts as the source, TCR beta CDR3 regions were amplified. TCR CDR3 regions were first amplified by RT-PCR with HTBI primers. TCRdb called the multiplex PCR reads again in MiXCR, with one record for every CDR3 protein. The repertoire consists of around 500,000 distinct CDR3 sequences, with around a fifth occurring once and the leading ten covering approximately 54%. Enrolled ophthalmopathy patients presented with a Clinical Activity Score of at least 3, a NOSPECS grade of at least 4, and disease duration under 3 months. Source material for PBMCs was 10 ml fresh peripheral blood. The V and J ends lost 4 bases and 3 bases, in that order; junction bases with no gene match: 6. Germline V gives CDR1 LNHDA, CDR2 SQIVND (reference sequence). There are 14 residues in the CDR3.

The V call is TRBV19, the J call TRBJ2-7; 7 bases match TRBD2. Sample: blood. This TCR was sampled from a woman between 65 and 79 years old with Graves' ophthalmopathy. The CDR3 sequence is CASSNQAGVYEQYF. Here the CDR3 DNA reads TGTGCCAGTAGTAATCAGGCGGGAGTCTACGAGCAGTACTTC.